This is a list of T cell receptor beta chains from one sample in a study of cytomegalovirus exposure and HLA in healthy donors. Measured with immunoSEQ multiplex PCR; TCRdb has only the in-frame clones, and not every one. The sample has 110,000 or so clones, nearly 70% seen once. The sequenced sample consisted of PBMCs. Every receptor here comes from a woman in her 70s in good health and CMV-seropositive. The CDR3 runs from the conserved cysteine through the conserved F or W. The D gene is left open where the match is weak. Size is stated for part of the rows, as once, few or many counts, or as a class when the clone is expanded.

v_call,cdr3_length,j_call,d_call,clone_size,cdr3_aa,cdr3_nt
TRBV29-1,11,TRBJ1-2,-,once,CSVAQGWGYTF,TGCAGCGTTGCGCAGGGATGGGGCTACACCTTC
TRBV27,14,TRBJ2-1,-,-,CASSNDGARNEQFF,TGTGCCAGCAGTAACGACGGAGCTCGGAATGAGCAGTTCTTC
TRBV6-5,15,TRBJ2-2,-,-,CASKGRTVNTGELFF,TGTGCCAGCAAGGGGAGGACGGTGAACACCGGGGAGCTGTTTTTT
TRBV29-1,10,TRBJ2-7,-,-,CSVKRTEQYF,TGCAGCGTTAAGAGGACTGAGCAGTACTTC
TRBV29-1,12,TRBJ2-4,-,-,CSVQVPKNIQYF,TGCAGCGTTCAGGTACCCAAAAACATTCAGTACTTC
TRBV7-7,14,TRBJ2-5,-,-,CASSLGTVGETQYF,TGTGCTAGCAGCTTAGGTACAGTTGGAGAGACCCAGTACTTC
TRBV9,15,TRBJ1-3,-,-,CASSVDGSPGNTIYF,TGTGCCAGCAGCGTAGACGGGAGCCCTGGAAACACCATATATTTT
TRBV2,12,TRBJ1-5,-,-,CASSGASQPQHF,TGTGCCAGCAGCGGAGCGAGTCAGCCCCAGCATTTT
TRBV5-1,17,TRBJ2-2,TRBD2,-,CASSLSLLAGETGELFF,TGCGCCAGCAGCTTGTCTTTGCTAGCGGGGGAAACCGGGGAGCTGTTTTTT
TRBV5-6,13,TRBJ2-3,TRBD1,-,CASRSTGADTQYF,TGTGCCAGCAGGTCGACAGGGGCAGATACGCAGTATTTT
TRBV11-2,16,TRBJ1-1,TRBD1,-,CASSLTTGGLGTEAFF,TGTGCCAGCAGCCTAACCACAGGGGGGTTAGGCACTGAAGCTTTCTTT
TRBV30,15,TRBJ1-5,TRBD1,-,CAWRVGQGGGQPQHF,TGTGCCTGGAGGGTCGGACAGGGGGGAGGTCAGCCCCAGCATTTT
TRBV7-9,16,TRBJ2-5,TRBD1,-,CASSLDRGQGRETQYF,TGTGCCAGCAGCTTGGATCGGGGACAGGGAAGGGAGACCCAGTACTTC
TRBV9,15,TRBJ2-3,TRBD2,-,CASSPWGGESDTQYF,TGTGCCAGCAGCCCCTGGGGGGGGGAATCAGATACGCAGTATTTT
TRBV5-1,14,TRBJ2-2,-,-,CASSWPSNTGELFF,TGCGCCAGCAGCTGGCCCTCTAACACCGGGGAGCTGTTTTTT
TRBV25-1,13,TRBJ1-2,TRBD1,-,CASSEGQLYGYTF,TGTGCCAGCAGTGAGGGACAGCTCTATGGCTACACCTTC
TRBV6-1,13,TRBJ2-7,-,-,CATLTVTGYEQYF,TGTGCCACCCTAACGGTAACGGGCTACGAGCAGTACTTC
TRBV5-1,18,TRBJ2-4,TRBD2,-,CASSTGLAGVEAKNIQYF,TGCGCCAGCAGCACGGGACTAGCGGGGGTCGAGGCCAAAAACATTCAGTACTTC
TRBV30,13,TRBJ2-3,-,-,CAGRQAVTDTQYF,TGTGCCGGTAGACAGGCCGTGACAGATACGCAGTATTTT
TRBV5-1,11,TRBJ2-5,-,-,CASMEGETQYF,TGCGCCAGCATGGAGGGGGAGACCCAGTACTTC
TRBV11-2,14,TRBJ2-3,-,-,CASSPTRGTDTQYF,TGTGCCAGCAGCCCCACCCGGGGGACAGATACGCAGTATTTT
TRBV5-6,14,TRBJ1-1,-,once,CASSFSGWNTEAFF,TGTGCCAGCAGCTTTTCGGGGTGGAACACTGAAGCTTTCTTT
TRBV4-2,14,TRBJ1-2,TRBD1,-,CASSQLGGFYGYTF,TGTGCCAGCAGCCAACTAGGGGGCTTCTATGGCTACACCTTC
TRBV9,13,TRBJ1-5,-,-,CASNRDGNQPQHF,TGTGCCAGTAACAGGGATGGCAATCAGCCCCAGCATTTT
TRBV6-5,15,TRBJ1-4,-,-,CASSLGGGVGEKLFF,TGTGCCAGCAGTTTAGGAGGGGGGGTTGGTGAAAAACTGTTTTTT
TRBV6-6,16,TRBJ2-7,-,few,CASSLVPGGWSYEQYF,TGTGCCAGCAGTTTGGTCCCCGGTGGTTGGTCCTACGAGCAGTACTTC
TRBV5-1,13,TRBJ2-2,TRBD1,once,CASRTGDTGELFF,TGCGCCAGCCGGACAGGGGACACCGGGGAGCTGTTTTTT
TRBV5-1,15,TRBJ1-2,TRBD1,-,CASSTGQGEGGGYTF,TGCGCCAGCAGTACGGGACAGGGCGAGGGGGGCGGCTACACCTTC
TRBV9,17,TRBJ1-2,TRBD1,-,CASSVAGTGGDPYGYTF,TGTGCCAGCAGCGTAGCTGGTACAGGGGGGGACCCCTATGGCTACACCTTC
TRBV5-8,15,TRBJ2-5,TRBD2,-,CASSLVAGGQETQYF,TGTGCCAGCAGCTTGGTAGCGGGGGGCCAAGAGACCCAGTACTTC
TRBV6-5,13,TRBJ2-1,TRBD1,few,CASRPGQLNEQFF,TGTGCCAGCAGGCCGGGACAGCTCAATGAGCAGTTCTTC
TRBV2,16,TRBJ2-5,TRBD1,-,CASSPDGVQGAETQYF,TGTGCCAGCAGTCCCGATGGTGTACAGGGGGCTGAGACCCAGTACTTC
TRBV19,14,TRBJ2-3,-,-,CASRTRGGADTQYF,TGTGCCAGTAGAACTAGAGGGGGGGCAGATACGCAGTATTTT
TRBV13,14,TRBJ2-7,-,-,CASSLSPGKDEQYF,TGTGCCAGCAGCTTAAGCCCGGGAAAGGACGAGCAGTACTTC
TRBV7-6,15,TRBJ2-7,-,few,CASSLDRGFSYEQYF,TGTGCCAGCAGCTTAGACCGGGGGTTCTCCTACGAGCAGTACTTC
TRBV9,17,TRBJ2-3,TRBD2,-,CASSAHGGAGGPDTQYF,TGTGCCAGCAGCGCGCACGGGGGAGCGGGGGGGCCCGATACGCAGTATTTT
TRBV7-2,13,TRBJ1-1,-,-,CASSLDRVAEAFF,TGTGCCAGCAGCCTGGACAGAGTAGCTGAAGCTTTCTTT
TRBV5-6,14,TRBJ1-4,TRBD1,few,CASSSKTGGEKLFF,TGTGCCAGCAGCTCAAAGACAGGGGGTGAAAAACTGTTTTTT